The 5 T cell receptor beta chains below come from one sample, sequenced in a study of blood T cell repertoires in COVID-19. Assay used: immunoSEQ multiplex PCR; TCRdb lists only in-frame clones, some missing. Found here are more than 200,000 clones, 85% to 90% of them singletons; the top ten hold less than 3.5%. Sequenced input: peripheral blood. The receptors derive from a woman aged 55-75 years with acute or convalescent COVID-19.

This clone was detected a few times. The chain combines TRBV2 with TRBJ2-7; 11 nucleotides align to TRBD1. CDR3 length: 14 amino acids. The germline CDR1 and CDR2 sequences are SNHLY and FYNNEI. V lost 7 bases to trimming and J lost 5 bases; unmatched junction nucleotides: 7. The CDR3 DNA follows: TGTGCCAGCACCCTGTGGACAGGGGGCAACGAGCAGTACTTC. Translation: CASTLWTGGNEQYF.

This clone was found once. This sequence joins TRBV10-3 and TRBJ1-2, with D maybe TRBD1 (5 bases). Deletions cut 3 bases from V and 4 bases from J, with 6 bases between. Germline loops: CDR1 ENHRY, CDR2 SYGVKD. This CDR3 region has 12 residues. CDR3 amino acids: CAISDRAYGYTF. CDR3 coding DNA: TGTGCCATCAGTGACAGGGCCTATGGCTACACCTTC.

A word on this clone: Possible read error: a much larger clone is one base away. The chain carries TRBV11-2 and TRBJ1-2; D is ambiguous. The V end was cut by 0 bases, the J end by 4 bases, with 3 bases between. The CDR3 length is 12 residues. Per germline, CDR1 SGHAT and CDR2 FQNNGV. This CDR3 reads CASSLDGYGYTF. The CDR3 DNA follows: TGTGCCAGCAGCTTAGACGGCTATGGCTACACCTTC.

The V and J genes are TRBV7-2 and TRBJ2-7; 8 bases are a match to TRBD1. CDR3 length: 14 amino acids. V trimming: 3 bases; J trimming: 3 bases; junction bases outside the gene matches: 4. Germline V lookup: CDR1 SGHTA, CDR2 FQGNSA. The CDR3 here is CASSLGQDYYEQYF. The CDR3 region has the DNA TGTGCCAGCAGCTTGGGACAGGACTACTACGAGCAGTACTTC.

CDR3 DNA sequence: TGTGCCAGCGGAGACAGATTAGACTATGGCTACACCTTC. This encodes CASGDRLDYGYTF. This chain joins TRBV6-5 and TRBJ1-2; maybe TRBD1 (5 bases). The length of the CDR3 is 13 residues. Trimming cost V 8 bases and J 3 bases, with 13 bases left between them. Germline loops: CDR1 MNHEY, CDR2 SVGAGI.